The 19 T cell receptor beta chains below come from one sample, sequenced in a study of cytomegalovirus exposure and HLA in healthy donors. The PCR employed 60 Vbeta primers together with 13 Jbeta primers. Generated by immunoSEQ multiplex PCR, the TCRdb table keeps only in-frame clones and is missing some. The data contain about 110,000 clones, 77% of them singletons. The sequenced sample consisted of PBMCs. Every receptor here comes from a male donor in good health and CMV-seronegative.

The chain uses TRBV5-1 and TRBJ2-4, with D unresolved. Germline CDR1 is SGHRS and CDR2 is YFSETQ. V was clipped by 1 base and J by 0 bases, with 5 bases between them. This CDR3 spans 14 amino acids. CDR3 residues: CASSLTVAKNIQYF. CDR3 sequence (DNA): TGCGCCAGCAGCTTGACAGTAGCCAAAAACATTCAGTACTTC.

The chain is built from TRBV7-7 and TRBJ2-2; 11 positions agree with TRBD1. Per the germline V gene, CDR1 is SSHAT and CDR2 is FNYEAQ (reference sequence). Trimming at V came to 5 bases and at J to 7 bases, leaving 6 bases not matched to a gene. The CDR3 runs 15 residues. The CDR3 nucleotides are TGTGCCAGCAGCCCGGACAGGGGGCTTGGCGGGGAGCTGTTTTTT. Translated, it gives CASSPDRGLGGELFF. Together with reference TRBV7-7 and TRBJ2-2, the CDR3 gives the full variable domain: GAGVSQSPRYKVTKRGQDVTLRCDPISSHATLYWYQQALGQGPEFLTYFNYEAQPDKSGLPSDRFSAERPEGSISTLTIQRTEQRDSAMYRCASSPDRGLGGELFFGEGSRLTVL.

The chain carries TRBV18 and TRBJ2-2; TRBD2 agrees at 11 bases. CDR3 length: 19 residues. Unmatched junction bases numbered 12, after V lost 5 bases and J lost 1 base. Per the germline V gene, CDR1 is KGHSH and CDR2 is LQKENI. In DNA form, the CDR3 reads TGTGCCAGCTCAAAGGGACTAGCGGATAGAGCTGTGAACACCGGGGAGCTGTTTTTT. Protein: CASSKGLADRAVNTGELFF.

This clone came up once. The junction does not match germline at one end; this may be a read error. The chain links TRBV7-9 to TRBJ1-1; D unresolved. The germline gives CDR1 SEHNR, CDR2 FQNEAQ (reference sequence). The CDR3 totals 12 residues. CDR3 DNA: TGTTCCAGCAGCTCCGAGGACACTGAAGCTTTCTTT. This codes for CSSSSEDTEAFF.

The V and J genes are TRBV28 and TRBJ1-6, with 7 bases identical to TRBD1. J was trimmed by 10 bases and V by 2 bases; bases with no gene match: 8. The V gene's germline CDR1 is MDHEN and CDR2 SYDVKM. This CDR3 comprises 15 residues. The CDR3 nucleotides read TGTGCCAGCAGTTTAAAGTACAGGGGTGGATCACCCCTCCACTTT. Translation gives CASSLKYRGGSPLHF.

V is TRBV4-1 and J is TRBJ2-5; 12 bases fit TRBD1. The J call may be in error: the DNA end matches TRBJ2-7 better. Germline CDR1 is MGHRA and CDR2 is YSYEKL. The CDR3 spans 17 residues. The CDR3 region has the DNA TGCGCCAGCAGCCATCGGGAACCGGGACAGGGGGCTGGCGAGCAGTACTTC. Its translation is CASSHREPGQGAGEQYF.

The chain recombines TRBV4-1 with TRBJ1-5; D is ambiguous. The germline gives CDR1 MGHRA, CDR2 YSYEKL. Trimming shortened V by 0 bases and J by 1 base, and 13 bases separated the two germline ends. The CDR3 is 17 amino acids. The CDR3 reads CASSQESPARSNQPQHF. The CDR3, as DNA: TGCGCCAGCAGCCAAGAGAGCCCCGCAAGAAGCAATCAGCCCCAGCATTTT.

The J gene is TRBJ2-5, the V gene TRBV5-1; 11 bases align to TRBD2. Germline CDR1 is SGHRS and CDR2 is YFSETQ. The V segment lost 0 bases and the J segment 4 bases; nucleotides outside the gene matches: 5. CDR3 size: 16 residues. The CDR3 loop is CASSLVALAGGETQYF. The DNA of the CDR3 is TGCGCCAGCAGCTTGGTAGCGCTAGCGGGAGGAGAGACCCAGTACTTC.

V and J are TRBV6-1 and TRBJ1-2; the D is unclear. CDR3 size: 14 residues. V was clipped by 8 bases and J by 0 bases, with 13 bases between them. The germline gives CDR1 MNHNS, CDR2 SASEGT. The CDR3 loop reads CASDPVSANYGYTF. For the CDR3, the DNA is TGTGCCAGCGACCCAGTAAGCGCTAACTATGGCTACACCTTC.

The V gene is TRBV7-8, the J gene TRBJ2-1; 8 nucleotides agree with TRBD2. CDR1 and CDR2 from the germline V gene are SGHVS and FQNEAQ. V was pared by 1 base and J by 7 bases, with 9 bases of the junction left unmatched. The CDR3 is 16 amino acids. CDR3 amino acids: CASSLEGGLVRNEQFF. In DNA form, the CDR3 reads TGTGCCAGCAGCTTAGAGGGGGGACTAGTGAGGAATGAGCAGTTCTTC.

This clone showed up just once. The chain has TRBV7-8 and TRBJ2-1, with D possibly matching TRBD2 (5 bases). The V gene's germline CDR1 is SGHVS and CDR2 FQNEAQ. The V gene lost 0 bases and the J gene lost 0 bases, with 6 bases spanning the gap. The CDR3 loop spans 15 amino acids. As DNA, the CDR3 is TGTGCCAGCAGCTTAGCAGCGGACTCCTACAATGAGCAGTTCTTC. Translated: CASSLAADSYNEQFF.

The chain links TRBV10-3 to TRBJ2-1; 15 positions match TRBD2. Germline CDR1 reads ENHRY; CDR2 reads SYGVKD. This CDR3 has 15 amino acids. Trimming removed 3 bases from V and 9 bases from J; junction bases left unmatched: 3. CDR3: CAISDRTSGRGEQFF. DNA for the CDR3: TGTGCCATCAGTGATCGGACTAGCGGGAGGGGTGAGCAGTTCTTC.

This chain uses TRBV7-8 with TRBJ1-3; 8 bases agree with TRBD1. Germline V CDR1 and CDR2: SGHVS, FQNEAQ. The CDR3 runs to 15 residues. The junction had 8 bases not matched to a gene; V was cut back by 2 bases and J by 8 bases. The CDR3 here is CASSLTGQAGDTIYF. The CDR3 DNA follows: TGTGCCAGCAGCTTAACGGGACAGGCGGGAGACACCATATATTTT.

The CDR3 loop reads CASSHGTTGNTGELFF. CDR3 nucleotide sequence: TGCGCCAGCAGCCACGGGACTACGGGGAACACCGGGGAGCTGTTTTTT. The rearrangement uses TRBV5-1 and TRBJ2-2; 7 positions match TRBD2. After removal of 4 bases from V and 1 base from J, the junction contained 7 bases not matched to a gene. The germline gives CDR1 SGHRS, CDR2 YFSETQ. This CDR3 region has 16 residues. Filled out from reference TRBV5-1 and TRBJ2-2, the complete variable domain reads KAGVTQTPRYLIKTRGQQVTLSCSPISGHRSVSWYQQTPGQGLQFLFEYFSETQRNKGNFPGRFSGRQFSNSRSEMNVSTLELGDSALYLCASSHGTTGNTGELFFGEGSRLTVL.

This chain uses TRBV4-1 with TRBJ2-1, with D uncertain. Germline CDR1 is MGHRA and CDR2 is YSYEKL. V lost 1 base to trimming and J lost 4 bases, with 14 bases between them. CDR3 length equals 16 residues. The CDR3: CASSQGPAVEYNEQFF. CDR3 sequence (DNA): TGCGCCAGCAGCCAAGGTCCCGCGGTTGAATACAATGAGCAGTTCTTC.

The genes are TRBV29-1 and TRBJ2-2; 8 bases are a match to TRBD2. The germline gives CDR1 SQVTM, CDR2 ANQGSEA. CDR3 length equals 19 residues. V lost 4 bases and J lost 1; bases outside the gene matches: 17. This chain's CDR3 is CSVALVFGRAVVNTGELFF. Here the CDR3 DNA reads TGCAGCGTTGCTTTGGTATTCGGGAGGGCTGTCGTGAACACCGGGGAGCTGTTTTTT.

This clone was seen only a few times. The chain recombines TRBV6-1 with TRBJ2-7; 10 nucleotides match TRBD1. Germline V gene sequence: CDR1 MNHNS, CDR2 SASEGT. The CDR3 is 13 residues long. After removal of 10 bases from V and 6 bases from J, the junction contained 9 bases not matched to a gene. CDR3 DNA sequence: TGTGCCACAGGTGGGACAGGGGTGGGCGAGCAGTACTTC. It translates to CATGGTGVGEQYF.

This chain joins TRBV10-3 and TRBJ2-1; 11 nucleotides line up with TRBD2. The V gene end was trimmed by 6 bases and the J gene end by 4 bases; junction bases not matched to a gene: 14. CDR1 and CDR2 (germline): ENHRY, SYGVKD. This CDR3 comprises 18 residues. CDR3 loop: CAISEVDSGRVPYNEQFF. The CDR3 DNA reads TGTGCCATCAGCGAAGTAGATAGCGGGAGGGTCCCTTACAATGAGCAGTTCTTC.

V is TRBV4-1 and J is TRBJ2-2; D gene unclear. Germline values: CDR1 MGHRA, CDR2 YSYEKL. V was trimmed by 1 base and J by 6 bases, leaving 3 bases between them. The CDR3 totals 12 residues. CDR3: CASSQAAGELFF. The CDR3 bases are TGCGCCAGCAGCCAAGCGGCCGGGGAGCTGTTTTTT.